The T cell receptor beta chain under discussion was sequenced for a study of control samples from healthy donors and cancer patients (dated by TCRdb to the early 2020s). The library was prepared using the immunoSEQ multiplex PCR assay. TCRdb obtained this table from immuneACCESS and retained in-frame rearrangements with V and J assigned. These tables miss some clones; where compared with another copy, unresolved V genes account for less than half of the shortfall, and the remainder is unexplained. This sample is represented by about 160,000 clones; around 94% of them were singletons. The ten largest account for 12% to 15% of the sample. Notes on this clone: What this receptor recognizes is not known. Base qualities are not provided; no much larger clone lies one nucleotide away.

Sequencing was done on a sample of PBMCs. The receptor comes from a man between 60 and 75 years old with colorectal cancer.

CDR3 sequence: CASSPGQGRYGYTF. The DNA reads TGTGCCAGTAGTCCGGGACAGGGGAGATACGGCTACACCTTC. The chain is encoded by TRBV19 joined to TRBJ1-2; the junction holds 10 bases that match TRBD1. Including the terminal cysteine and phenylalanine, the CDR3 comprises 14 residues. The entry retains the CDR3 DNA only, 42 bases that are in frame from base 1. Trimmed from V: 5 bases; trimmed from J: 8 bases; junction bases lacking a gene match: 8. The germline V gene (reference sequence) supplies CDR1 LNHDA and CDR2 SQIVND.